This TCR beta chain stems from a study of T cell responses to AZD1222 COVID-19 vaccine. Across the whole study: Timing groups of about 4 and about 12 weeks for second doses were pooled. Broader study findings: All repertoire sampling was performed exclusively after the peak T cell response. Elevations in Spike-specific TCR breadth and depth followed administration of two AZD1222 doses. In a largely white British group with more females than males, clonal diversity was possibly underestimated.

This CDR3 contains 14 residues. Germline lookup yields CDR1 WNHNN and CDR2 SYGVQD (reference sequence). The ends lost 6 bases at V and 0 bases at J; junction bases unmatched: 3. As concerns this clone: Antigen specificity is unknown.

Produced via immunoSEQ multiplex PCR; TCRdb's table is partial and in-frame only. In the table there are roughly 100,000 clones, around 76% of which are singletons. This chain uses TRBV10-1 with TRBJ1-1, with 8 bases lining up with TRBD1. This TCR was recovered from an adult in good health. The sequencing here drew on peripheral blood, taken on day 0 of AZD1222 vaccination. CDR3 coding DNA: TGCGCCAGCAGGACAGGGGATATGAACACTGAAGCTTTCTTT. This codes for CASRTGDMNTEAFF.